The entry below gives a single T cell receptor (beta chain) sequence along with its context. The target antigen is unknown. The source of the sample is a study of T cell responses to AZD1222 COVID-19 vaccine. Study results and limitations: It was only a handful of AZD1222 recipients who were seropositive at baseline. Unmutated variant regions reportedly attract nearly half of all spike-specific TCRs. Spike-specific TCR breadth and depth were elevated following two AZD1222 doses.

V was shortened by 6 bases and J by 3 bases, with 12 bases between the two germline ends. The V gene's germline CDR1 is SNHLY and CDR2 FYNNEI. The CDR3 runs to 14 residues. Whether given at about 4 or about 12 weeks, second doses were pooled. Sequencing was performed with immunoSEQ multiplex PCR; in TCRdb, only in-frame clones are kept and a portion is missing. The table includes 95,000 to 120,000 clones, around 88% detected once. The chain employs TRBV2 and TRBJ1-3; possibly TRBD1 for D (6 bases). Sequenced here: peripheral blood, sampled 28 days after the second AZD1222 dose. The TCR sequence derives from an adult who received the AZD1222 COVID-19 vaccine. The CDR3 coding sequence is TGTGCCAGCAGCCAACAGGGCGTTGGAAACACCATATATTTT. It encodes CASSQQGVGNTIYF.